These T cell receptor beta chains were read from a single sample in a study of cytomegalovirus exposure and HLA in healthy donors. TCRdb keeps only in-frame clones here, not all; method: immunoSEQ multiplex PCR. The table lists 150,000 to 200,000 clones, 80% to 90% of them singletons. What was sequenced was PBMCs. These receptor sequences come from a woman under 30 in good health and CMV-seronegative. Both conserved end residues are part of each CDR3. The order of the fields is clone size, D gene, V gene, J gene, CDR3 DNA, CDR3 protein. The D gene is left open where the match is weak. A clone size is listed for some rows: how often the clone was seen (once, few, many), or a class if it is expanded.

clone_size: .; d_call: TRBD1; v_call: TRBV7-9; j_call: TRBJ2-7; cdr3_nt: TGTTCCAGCAGCTTGAGACAGGGTTTTGGCGAGCAGTACTTC; cdr3_aa: CSSSLRQGFGEQYF
clone_size: once; d_call: TRBD1; v_call: TRBV18; j_call: TRBJ1-2; cdr3_nt: TGTGCCAGCTCACCACCGAGGGACAGGGCAAGCTACACCTTC; cdr3_aa: CASSPPRDRASYTF
clone_size: .; d_call: .; v_call: TRBV7-3; j_call: TRBJ2-1; cdr3_nt: TGTGCCAGCAGCTTAATGCGGGCTGGACCGGGCAATGAGCAGTTCTTC; cdr3_aa: CASSLMRAGPGNEQFF
clone_size: .; d_call: TRBD2; v_call: TRBV27; j_call: TRBJ2-1; cdr3_nt: TGTGCCAGCAGCCCCAGGGGTAGCGGGAGGACCTACAATGAGCAGTTCTTC; cdr3_aa: CASSPRGSGRTYNEQFF
clone_size: .; d_call: TRBD2; v_call: TRBV30; j_call: TRBJ2-3; cdr3_nt: TGTGCCTGGACCGTGCGGGAGGGAGATACGCAGTATTTT; cdr3_aa: CAWTVREGDTQYF
clone_size: .; d_call: TRBD1; v_call: TRBV5-5; j_call: TRBJ1-1; cdr3_nt: TGTGCCAGCAGCTTCACAGGGGTCGAAGCTTTCTTT; cdr3_aa: CASSFTGVEAFF
clone_size: .; d_call: .; v_call: TRBV11-2; j_call: TRBJ2-7; cdr3_nt: TGTGCCAGCAGCCCCGAGGGGGGGCTTTGGGCCTACGAGCAGTACTTC; cdr3_aa: CASSPEGGLWAYEQYF
clone_size: .; d_call: .; v_call: TRBV15; j_call: TRBJ2-6; cdr3_nt: TGTGCCACCAGCAGTGAACCGGGACACCTGAACTCTGGGGCCAACGTCCTGACTTTC; cdr3_aa: CATSSEPGHLNSGANVLTF
clone_size: few; d_call: TRBD2; v_call: TRBV5-1; j_call: TRBJ2-2; cdr3_nt: TGCGCCAGCAGCTTCGGGACGGGACTAGAGGTTAGCGGGGAGCTGTTTTTT; cdr3_aa: CASSFGTGLEVSGELFF
clone_size: .; d_call: TRBD2; v_call: TRBV5-1; j_call: TRBJ2-5; cdr3_nt: TGCGCCAGCAGCAGATGGACTAGCGGGAGGGTAAAAGAGACCCAGTACTTC; cdr3_aa: CASSRWTSGRVKETQYF
clone_size: .; d_call: TRBD2; v_call: TRBV4-1; j_call: TRBJ2-1; cdr3_nt: TGCGCCAGCAGCCCCTCAGCGGGAGCGTACAATGAGCAGTTCTTC; cdr3_aa: CASSPSAGAYNEQFF
clone_size: .; d_call: TRBD1; v_call: TRBV14; j_call: TRBJ1-2; cdr3_nt: TGTGCCAGCAGCGCCTTCAGGGGGTATGGCTACACCTTC; cdr3_aa: CASSAFRGYGYTF
clone_size: few; d_call: .; v_call: TRBV29-1; j_call: TRBJ1-1; cdr3_nt: TGCAGCGTTGAAGTTTCACAGGGAGCCACTGAAGCTTTCTTT; cdr3_aa: CSVEVSQGATEAFF
clone_size: .; d_call: TRBD2; v_call: TRBV5-4; j_call: TRBJ2-2; cdr3_nt: TGTGCCAGCAGCATTGGATGGGGGGGGAACACCGGGGAGCTGTTTTTT; cdr3_aa: CASSIGWGGNTGELFF
clone_size: .; d_call: .; v_call: TRBV28; j_call: TRBJ2-5; cdr3_nt: TGTGCCAGCAGTGTTCTCAGGACAGCAGAGACCCAGTACTTC; cdr3_aa: CASSVLRTAETQYF
clone_size: .; d_call: .; v_call: TRBV6-5; j_call: TRBJ1-2; cdr3_nt: TGTGCCAGCAGTTTGCGGGGAAGCTATGGCTACACCTTC; cdr3_aa: CASSLRGSYGYTF
clone_size: .; d_call: TRBD2; v_call: TRBV18; j_call: TRBJ2-7; cdr3_nt: TGTGCCAGCTCACCTAATTTGGGACTATACGAGCAGTACTTC; cdr3_aa: CASSPNLGLYEQYF
clone_size: .; d_call: TRBD1; v_call: TRBV5-6; j_call: TRBJ2-7; cdr3_nt: TGTGCCAGCAGCGGACAGGGATCGAGCTCCTACGAGCAGTACTTC; cdr3_aa: CASSGQGSSSYEQYF
clone_size: .; d_call: .; v_call: TRBV5-1; j_call: TRBJ2-1; cdr3_nt: TGCGCCAGCAGCTTGTCCTATCGCGGAATGAGTGGGTTCTTC; cdr3_aa: CASSLSYRGMSGFF
clone_size: .; d_call: TRBD1; v_call: TRBV18; j_call: TRBJ1-1; cdr3_nt: TGTGCCAGCTCACCAACCTACGGGACAGGGTCGAACACTGAAGCTTTCTTT; cdr3_aa: CASSPTYGTGSNTEAFF
clone_size: few; d_call: .; v_call: TRBV6-1; j_call: TRBJ1-1; cdr3_nt: TGTGCCAGCAGTAACCGAGTAGACTTAAACACTGAAGCTTTCTTT; cdr3_aa: CASSNRVDLNTEAFF
clone_size: .; d_call: TRBD1; v_call: TRBV6-6; j_call: TRBJ2-7; cdr3_nt: TGTGCCAGCAGTTACCATGACAGGGATTCCTACGAGCAGTACTTC; cdr3_aa: CASSYHDRDSYEQYF
clone_size: few; d_call: .; v_call: TRBV15; j_call: TRBJ2-2; cdr3_nt: TGTGCCACCAGCAGAGATAGAGGAACCGGGGAGCTGTTTTTT; cdr3_aa: CATSRDRGTGELFF
clone_size: .; d_call: TRBD1; v_call: TRBV6-1; j_call: TRBJ1-5; cdr3_nt: TGTGCCAGCGGGCCAGGACAGGTTTCGGGTCAGCCCCAGCATTTT; cdr3_aa: CASGPGQVSGQPQHF
clone_size: .; d_call: .; v_call: TRBV6-5; j_call: TRBJ2-7; cdr3_nt: TGTGCCAGCATAAAAGATTCCGGGGGGCCCTACGAGCAGTACTTC; cdr3_aa: CASIKDSGGPYEQYF
clone_size: .; d_call: .; v_call: TRBV11-2; j_call: TRBJ2-2; cdr3_nt: TGTGCCAGCAGCTCCGGACTTCCTCCCCGTCAGCTGTTTTTT; cdr3_aa: CASSSGLPPRQLFF
clone_size: .; d_call: .; v_call: TRBV29-1; j_call: TRBJ2-5; cdr3_nt: TGCAGCGTTGTTCCAGGGGGGAGTTGGGAGACCCAGTACTTC; cdr3_aa: CSVVPGGSWETQYF
clone_size: .; d_call: .; v_call: TRBV5-4; j_call: TRBJ2-5; cdr3_nt: TGTGCCAGCACCGACCCGGCCGACAGGCCCGAGACCCAGTACTTC; cdr3_aa: CASTDPADRPETQYF